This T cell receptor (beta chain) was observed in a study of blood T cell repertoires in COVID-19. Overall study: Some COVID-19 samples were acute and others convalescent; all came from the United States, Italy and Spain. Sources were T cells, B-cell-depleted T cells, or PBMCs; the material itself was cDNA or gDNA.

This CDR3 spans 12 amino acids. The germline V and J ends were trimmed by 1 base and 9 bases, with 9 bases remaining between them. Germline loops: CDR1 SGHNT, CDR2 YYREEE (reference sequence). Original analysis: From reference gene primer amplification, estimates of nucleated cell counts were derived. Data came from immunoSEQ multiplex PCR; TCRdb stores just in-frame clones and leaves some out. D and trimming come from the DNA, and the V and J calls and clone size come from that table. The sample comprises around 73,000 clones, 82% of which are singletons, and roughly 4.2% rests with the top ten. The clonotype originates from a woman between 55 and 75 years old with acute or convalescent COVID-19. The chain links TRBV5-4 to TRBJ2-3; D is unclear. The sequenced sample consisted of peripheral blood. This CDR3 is CASSLSGYTQYF. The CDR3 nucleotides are TGTGCCAGCAGCTTGTCCGGGTACACGCAGTATTTT. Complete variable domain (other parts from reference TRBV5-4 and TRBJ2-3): ETGVTQSPTHLIKTRGQQVTLRCSSQSGHNTVSWYQQALGQGPQFIFQYYREEENGRGNFPPRFSGLQFPNYSSELNVNALELDDSALYLCASSLSGYTQYFGPGTRLTVL.